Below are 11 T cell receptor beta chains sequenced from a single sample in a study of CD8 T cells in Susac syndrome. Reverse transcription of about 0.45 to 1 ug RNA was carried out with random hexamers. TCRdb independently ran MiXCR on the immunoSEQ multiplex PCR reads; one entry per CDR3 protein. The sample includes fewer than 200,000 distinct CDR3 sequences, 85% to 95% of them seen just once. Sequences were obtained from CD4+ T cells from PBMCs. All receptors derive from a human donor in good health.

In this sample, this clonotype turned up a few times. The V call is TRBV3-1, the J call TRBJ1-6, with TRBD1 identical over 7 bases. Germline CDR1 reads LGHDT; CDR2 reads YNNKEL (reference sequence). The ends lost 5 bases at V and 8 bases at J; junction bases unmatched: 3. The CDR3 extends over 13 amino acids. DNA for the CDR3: TGTGCCAGCAGCGACAGGGTAGATTCACCCCTCCACTTT. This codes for CASSDRVDSPLHF.

The CDR3 bases are TGCAGTGCTAGAGATCCCCAGGGGACGATGAATAATGAGCAGTTCTTC. It encodes CSARDPQGTMNNEQFF. This chain links TRBV20-1 with TRBJ2-1; D is perhaps TRBD1 (6 bases). This CDR3 is built from 16 residues. The germline CDR1 and CDR2 sequences are DFQATT and SNEGSKA (reference sequence). Between the trimmed V and J ends, which lost 0 bases and 7 bases, there was a span of 19 bases.

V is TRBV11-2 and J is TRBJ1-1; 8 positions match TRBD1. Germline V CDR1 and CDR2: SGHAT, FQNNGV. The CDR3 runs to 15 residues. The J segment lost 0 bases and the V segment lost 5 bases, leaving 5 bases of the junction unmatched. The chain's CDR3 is CASSPRQGLNTEAFF. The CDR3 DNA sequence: TGTGCCAGCAGCCCACGACAGGGGTTGAACACTGAAGCTTTCTTT.

CDR3 in DNA: TGTGCCAGTAGTAATAGGGGAGATGAGCAGTTCTTC. Protein: CASSNRGDEQFF. J is TRBJ2-1 and V is TRBV19; D assignment may be TRBD1 or TRBD2 (5 bases each). The germline V gene has CDR1 LNHDA and CDR2 SQIVND (reference sequence). The CDR3 extends over 12 amino acids. Trimming removed 4 bases from V and 8 bases from J, with 9 bases in between.

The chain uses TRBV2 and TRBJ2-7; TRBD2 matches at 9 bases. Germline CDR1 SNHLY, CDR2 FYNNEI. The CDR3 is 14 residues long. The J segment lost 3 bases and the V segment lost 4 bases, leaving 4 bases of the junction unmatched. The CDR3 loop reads CASSVLAGLYEQYF. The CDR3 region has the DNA TGTGCCAGCAGTGTTCTAGCGGGGCTCTACGAGCAGTACTTC.

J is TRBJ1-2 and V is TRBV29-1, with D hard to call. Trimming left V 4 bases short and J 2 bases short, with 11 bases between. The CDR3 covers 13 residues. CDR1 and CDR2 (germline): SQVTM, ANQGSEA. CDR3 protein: CSVGTARNYGYTF. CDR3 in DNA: TGCAGCGTTGGCACAGCCCGAAACTATGGCTACACCTTC.

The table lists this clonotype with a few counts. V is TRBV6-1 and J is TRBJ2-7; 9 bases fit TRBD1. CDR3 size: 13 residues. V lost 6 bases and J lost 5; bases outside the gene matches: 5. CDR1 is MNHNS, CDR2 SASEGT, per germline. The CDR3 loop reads CASSLTGGHEQYF. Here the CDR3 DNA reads TGTGCCAGCAGCCTTACAGGGGGCCACGAGCAGTACTTC.

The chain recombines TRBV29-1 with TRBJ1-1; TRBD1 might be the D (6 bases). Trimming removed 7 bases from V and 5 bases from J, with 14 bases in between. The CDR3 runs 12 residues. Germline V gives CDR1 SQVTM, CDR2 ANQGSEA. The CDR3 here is CSADRSITEAFF. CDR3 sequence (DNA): TGCAGCGCCGACAGGTCCATTACTGAAGCTTTCTTT.

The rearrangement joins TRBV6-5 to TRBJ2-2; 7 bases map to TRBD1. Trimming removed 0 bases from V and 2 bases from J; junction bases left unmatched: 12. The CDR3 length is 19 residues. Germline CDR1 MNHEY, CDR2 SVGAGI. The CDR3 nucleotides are TGTGCCAGCAGTTACTCTACGGATCCGGGACAGACTAACACCGGGGAGCTGTTTTTT. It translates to CASSYSTDPGQTNTGELFF.

In nucleotides, the CDR3 is TGTGCCAGCAGCCTCTCCGGGACCCCAAAGGGCTACACCTTC. Protein product: CASSLSGTPKGYTF. V usage is TRBV12-3 or TRBV12-4 and J usage is TRBJ1-2; a weak D match, TRBD1 (5 bases). The CDR3 loop spans 14 amino acids. V lost 6 bases and J lost 8, with 19 bases in between.

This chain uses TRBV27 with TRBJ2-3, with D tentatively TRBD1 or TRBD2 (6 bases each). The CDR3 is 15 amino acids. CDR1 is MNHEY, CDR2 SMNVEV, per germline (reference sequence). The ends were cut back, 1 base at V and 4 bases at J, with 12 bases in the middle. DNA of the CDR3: TGTGCCAGCAGTTTATACGGGGGCCCAGCAGATACGCAGTATTTT. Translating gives CASSLYGGPADTQYF.